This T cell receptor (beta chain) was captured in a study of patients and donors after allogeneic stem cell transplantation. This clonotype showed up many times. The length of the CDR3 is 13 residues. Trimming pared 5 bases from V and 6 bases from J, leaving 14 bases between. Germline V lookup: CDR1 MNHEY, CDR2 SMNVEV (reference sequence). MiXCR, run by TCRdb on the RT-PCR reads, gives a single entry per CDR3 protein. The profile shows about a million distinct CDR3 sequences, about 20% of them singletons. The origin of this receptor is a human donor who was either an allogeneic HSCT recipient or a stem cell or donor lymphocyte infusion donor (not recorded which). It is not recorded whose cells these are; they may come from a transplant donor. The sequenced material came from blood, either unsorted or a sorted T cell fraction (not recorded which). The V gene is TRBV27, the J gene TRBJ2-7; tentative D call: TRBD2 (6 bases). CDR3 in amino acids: CASSQIVGGEQYF. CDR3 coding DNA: TGTGCCAGCAGTCAAATAGTGGGGGGCGAGCAGTACTTC.